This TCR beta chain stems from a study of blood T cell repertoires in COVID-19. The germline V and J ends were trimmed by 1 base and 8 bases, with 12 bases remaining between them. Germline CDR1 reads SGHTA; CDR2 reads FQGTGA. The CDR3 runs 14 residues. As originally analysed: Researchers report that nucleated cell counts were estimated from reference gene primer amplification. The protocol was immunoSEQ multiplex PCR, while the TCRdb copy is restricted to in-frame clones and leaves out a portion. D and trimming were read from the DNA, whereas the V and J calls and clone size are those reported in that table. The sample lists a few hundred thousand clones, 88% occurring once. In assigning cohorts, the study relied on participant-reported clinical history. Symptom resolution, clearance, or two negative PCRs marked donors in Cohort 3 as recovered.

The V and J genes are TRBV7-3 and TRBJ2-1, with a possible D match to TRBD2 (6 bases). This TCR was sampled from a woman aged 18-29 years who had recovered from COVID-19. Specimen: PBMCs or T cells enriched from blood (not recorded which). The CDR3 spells CASSLIGGFDEQFF. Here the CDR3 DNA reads TGTGCCAGCAGCTTAATAGGAGGGTTCGATGAGCAGTTCTTC.